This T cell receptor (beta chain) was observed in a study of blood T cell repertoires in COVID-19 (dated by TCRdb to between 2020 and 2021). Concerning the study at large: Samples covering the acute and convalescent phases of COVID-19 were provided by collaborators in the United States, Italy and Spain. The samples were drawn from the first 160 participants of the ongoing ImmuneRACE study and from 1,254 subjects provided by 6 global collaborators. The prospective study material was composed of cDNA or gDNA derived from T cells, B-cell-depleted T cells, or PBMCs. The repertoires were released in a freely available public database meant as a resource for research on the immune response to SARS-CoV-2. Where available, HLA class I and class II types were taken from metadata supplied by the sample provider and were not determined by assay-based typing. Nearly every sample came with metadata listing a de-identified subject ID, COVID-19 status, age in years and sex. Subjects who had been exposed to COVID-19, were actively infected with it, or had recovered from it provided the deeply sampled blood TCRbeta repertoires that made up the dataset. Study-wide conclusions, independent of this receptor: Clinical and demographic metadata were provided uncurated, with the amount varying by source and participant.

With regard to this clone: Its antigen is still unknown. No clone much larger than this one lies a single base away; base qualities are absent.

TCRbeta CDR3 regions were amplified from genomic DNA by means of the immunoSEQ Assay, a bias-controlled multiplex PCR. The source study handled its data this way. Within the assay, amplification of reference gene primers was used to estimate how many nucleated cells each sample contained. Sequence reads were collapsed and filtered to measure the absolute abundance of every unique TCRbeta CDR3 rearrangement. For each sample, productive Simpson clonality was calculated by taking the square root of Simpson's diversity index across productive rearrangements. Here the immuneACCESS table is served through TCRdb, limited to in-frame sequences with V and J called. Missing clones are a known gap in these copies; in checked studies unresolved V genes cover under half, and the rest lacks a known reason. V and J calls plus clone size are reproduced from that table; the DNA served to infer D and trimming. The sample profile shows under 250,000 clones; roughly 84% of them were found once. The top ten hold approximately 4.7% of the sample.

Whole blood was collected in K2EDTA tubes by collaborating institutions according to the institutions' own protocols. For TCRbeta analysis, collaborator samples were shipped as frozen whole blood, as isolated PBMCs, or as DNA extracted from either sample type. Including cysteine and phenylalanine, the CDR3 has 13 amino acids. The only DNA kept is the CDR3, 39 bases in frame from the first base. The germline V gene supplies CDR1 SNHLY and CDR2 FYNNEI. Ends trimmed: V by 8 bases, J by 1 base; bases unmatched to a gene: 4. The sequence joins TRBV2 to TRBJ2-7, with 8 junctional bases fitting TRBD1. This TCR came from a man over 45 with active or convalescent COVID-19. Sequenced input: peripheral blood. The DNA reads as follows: TGTGCCAGCCGCAGGGGGCGGTCCTACGAGCAGTACTTC. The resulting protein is CASRRGRSYEQYF.